What follows is one T cell receptor beta chain and its context. Its antigen is not identified. Robust Merkel cell polyomavirus Large T antigen positivity by immunohistochemistry was seen in all patients' tumors. The CDR3 contains 14 residues. Germline V lookup: CDR1 SGHNT, CDR2 YYREEE (reference sequence). The J segment lost 7 bases and the V segment lost 3 bases, leaving 7 bases of the junction unmatched. This entry belongs to a study of tumor-infiltrating T cells and Merkel cell polyomavirus. Overall study context: CD8+ T cells recognized the Merkel cell polyomavirus KLL epitope. Study-wide points: Tumors with about 5-120 KLL-specific clonotypes, versus 0-3, showed better MCC-specific survival. The study covered a single Merkel cell polyomavirus epitope only. KLL-specific TRB repertoires were diverse and largely private.

TCRdb's table, derived via immunoSEQ multiplex PCR, lists solely in-frame clones and lacks some. The sample lists 26,000 or so clones, 87% occurring once. Sequenced input: lymph node tissue. V usage is TRBV5-4 and J usage is TRBJ1-1; TRBD1 aligns across 9 bases. The TCR was taken from a man aged 45-60 years with Merkel cell carcinoma. CDR3 nucleotide sequence: TGTGCCAGCAGCTCGAGGACAGGGGCGCTTGAAGCTTTCTTT. Encoded protein: CASSSRTGALEAFF. The whole variable domain, filled in from reference TRBV5-4 and TRBJ1-1, reads ETGVTQSPTHLIKTRGQQVTLRCSSQSGHNTVSWYQQALGQGPQFIFQYYREEENGRGNFPPRFSGLQFPNYSSELNVNALELDDSALYLCASSSRTGALEAFFGQGTRLTVV.